The sequence of this TCR beta chain was determined in a study of graft-versus-host responses after intestinal transplantation (dated by TCRdb to the early 2020s). With respect to the entire study: The transplants that recipients got were multivisceral, liver-intestinal, or isolated intestinal. Anti-thymocyte globulin induction was given to all recipients, followed by maintenance tacrolimus and steroids for 2 to 4 years. Donor T cell macrochimerism was defined as a peak of at least 4% donor T cells among recipient peripheral blood mononuclear cells. Rather than being sequenced by the commercial service, samples from a few later patients were sequenced in-house on an Illumina MiSeq and processed with MiXCR. The cohort enrolled about two dozen intestinal transplant recipients, one of whom was a retransplant, and 3 patients without pretransplant specimens were excluded. To identify alloreactive clones, pre-transplant mixed lymphocyte reaction products were sequenced and then compared with unstimulated pre-transplant donor and recipient T cells. After intestinal transplantation, graft-versus-host and host-versus-graft alloreactive T cell clones were followed in the graft, circulation and bone marrow using bulk TCR-beta CDR3 sequencing. Summary of the overall study and its limitations: High GvH to HvG T cell clonal ratios were observed in the allografts of patients with donor T cell macrochimerism. The conclusions were limited by the relatively low number and heterogeneity of the intestinal transplant patients. Early after transplant, declines in HvG clones were associated with peak levels of circulating GvH clones. GvH clones turned up in recipient bone marrow, with some appearing earlier in ileal mucosa or blood, a pattern consistent with an intestinal mucosal origin.

To note about this clone: Its cognate antigen has yet to be identified. There are no base qualities to consult, and no much larger clone falls within one base.

Trimming removed 6 bases from V and 5 bases from J, leaving 13 bases between the germline ends. The CDR3 starts with the cysteine, ends with the phenylalanine, and has 14 residues. Only the CDR3 DNA is retained, 42 bases long and in frame from the first base. CDR1 and CDR2 (MNHNY, SVGAGI) derive from the germline V gene (reference sequence). The library came from the immunoSEQ multiplex PCR assay. For most patients, genomic DNA was subjected to high-throughput TCR-beta CDR3 sequencing by Adaptive Biotechnologies. Regarding the original processing steps: TCR sequencing data were retrieved from Adaptive's ImmunoSEQ software for around 18 patients, whereas three other patients were processed with MiXCR and VDJtools. CDR3 nucleotide sequences shared between donor and recipient were removed because the origin of such sequences could not be assigned. Alloreactive clones required at least 2-fold expansion over unstimulated cells and minimum CFSE-low frequency of 0.002% (template counts) or 0.001% (read counts). Mappable clones were those detected in sequenced pre-transplant spleen, lymph node, or MLR CFSE-low populations of the donor or recipient. The cumulative frequency of alloreactive clones was calculated as a percentage of all sequences, weighted by copy number. TCRdb obtained this table from immuneACCESS and retained in-frame rearrangements with V and J assigned. These tables miss some clones; where compared with another copy, unresolved V genes account for less than half of the shortfall, and the remainder is unexplained. V, J and clone size are taken as reported in that table, and D and trimming were inferred from the DNA itself. Across this sample there are 20,000 to 25,000 clones, with roughly 95% seen only once. The ten largest clones add up to about 0.47% of the sample.

Blood samples were collected up to 4 times in the first month after transplant and then at least monthly when available. This specimen consisted of PBMCs, obtained 156 days after intestinal transplant. The chain is made from TRBV6-6 and TRBJ2-2, with no confidently assigned D gene. This TCR was sampled from a human patient who received an intestinal transplant, so some T cells may come from the graft donor. The base sequence is TGTGCCAGCAGCGAGATCCGGCAAACCGGGGAGCTGTTTTTT. The resulting protein is CASSEIRQTGELFF.